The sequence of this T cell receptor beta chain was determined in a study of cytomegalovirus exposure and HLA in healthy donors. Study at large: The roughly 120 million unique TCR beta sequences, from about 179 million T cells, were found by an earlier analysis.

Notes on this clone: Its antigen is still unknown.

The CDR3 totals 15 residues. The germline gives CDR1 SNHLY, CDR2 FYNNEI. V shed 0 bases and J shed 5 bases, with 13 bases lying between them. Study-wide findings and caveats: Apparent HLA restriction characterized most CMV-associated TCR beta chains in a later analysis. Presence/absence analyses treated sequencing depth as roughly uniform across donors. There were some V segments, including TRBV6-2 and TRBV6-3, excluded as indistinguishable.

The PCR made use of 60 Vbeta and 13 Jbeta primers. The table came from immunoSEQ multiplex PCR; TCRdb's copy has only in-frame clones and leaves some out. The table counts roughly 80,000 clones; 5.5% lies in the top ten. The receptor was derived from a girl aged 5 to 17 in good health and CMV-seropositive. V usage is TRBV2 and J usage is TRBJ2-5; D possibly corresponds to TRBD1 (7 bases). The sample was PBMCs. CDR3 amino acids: CASSEAGGGRETQYF. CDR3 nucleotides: TGTGCCAGCAGTGAAGCAGGAGGGGGCCGGGAGACCCAGTACTTC.